This TCR beta chain was identified during a study of blood T cell repertoires in COVID-19. Study overall: The United States, Italy and Spain provided the acute and convalescent COVID-19 samples. The cDNA or gDNA used as material had been derived from T cells, B-cell-depleted T cells, or PBMCs.

Original processing notes: Researchers report that nucleated cell counts were estimated from reference gene primer amplification. The method was immunoSEQ multiplex PCR; TCRdb's version includes in-frame clones alone and lacks a portion of them. The D gene and trimming were derived from the DNA, and the V and J assignments and clone size from that table. Among tens of thousands of clones, 70% to 90% were seen once, and the ten largest hold 1% to 1.5%. The CDR3 totals 16 residues. Germline CDR1 is SNHLY and CDR2 is FYNNEI. After removal of 6 bases from V and 2 bases from J, the junction contained 9 bases not matched to a gene.

The TCR sequence derives from a man aged 55 to 70 with acute or convalescent COVID-19. The V call is TRBV2, the J call TRBJ2-1; TRBD1 matches 8 bases. The specimen was peripheral blood. DNA of the CDR3: TGTGCCAGCAGGGGGTGGACAGGGTCGACCTACAATGAGCAGTTCTTC. Encoded protein: CASRGWTGSTYNEQFF. The whole variable domain, filled in from reference TRBV2 and TRBJ2-1, reads EPEVTQTPSHQVTQMGQEVILRCVPISNHLYFYWYRQILGQKVEFLVSFYNNEISEKSEIFDDQFSVERPDGSNFTLKIRSTKLEDSAMYFCASRGWTGSTYNEQFFGPGTRLTVL.